Ten or more counts support the clone carrying this T cell receptor beta chain. Its antigen remains unidentified. These patients, aged 18 to 65, had recently diagnosed hyperthyroidism lasting under 2 months. Diagnoses were made from clinical symptoms, serum measures (thyroxine and TRAb), thyroid ultrasound and orbital computed tomography. Isolation of PBMCs was performed on around 10 ml fresh peripheral blood. This entry is derived from a study of T cells in Graves' hyperthyroidism and ophthalmopathy. CDR3 length equals 15 residues. With V trimmed by 3 bases and J by 5 bases, 10 bases remained unmatched. Germline V gene data show CDR1 as DFQATT and CDR2 as SNEGSKA (reference sequence). Whole-study findings and limits: The model's output predicted ophthalmopathy at a median of around 7 months prior to onset.

The TCR beta CDR3 regions underwent amplification using RNA transcripts as the source. TCR CDR3 regions were first amplified by RT-PCR with HTBI primers. TCRdb re-called the multiplex PCR reads through MiXCR, storing one row per CDR3 protein. Here the sample spans 350,000 or so distinct CDR3 sequences, around a sixth being singletons. This chain uses TRBV20-1 with TRBJ2-5, with 9 bases lining up with TRBD2. The sample was blood. The TCR was taken from a woman in her fifties or sixties with Graves' hyperthyroidism. The CDR3 region has the DNA TGCAGTGCTAGTCTTGCGGGAGGGATGTGGGAGACCCAGTACTTC. It is translated as CSASLAGGMWETQYF.